The following is a TCR beta chain sequence with its context. Its antigen remains unidentified. The identical CDR3 is also encoded by other nucleotide sequences in the sample. The data are from a study of CD8+ T cells in alopecia areata. The overall study: Treated patients were given 5 to 10 mg oral tofacitinib twice daily.

The V end lost 1 base, the J end lost 3 bases, and 3 bases lay between the germline ends. The CDR3 extends over 11 amino acids. The V gene's germline CDR1 is DFQATT and CDR2 SNEGSKA (reference sequence). Treatment described: oral pan-JAK inhibitor, 5-10 mg twice daily. T lymphocytes (CD4+ and CD8+) were sorted from PBMCs. Study-level findings and limits: Under tofacitinib, numerous expanded lesional clonotypes remained detectable in scalp and blood.

Sequencing relied on a cDNA template that was reverse transcribed from extracted RNA. Clones were read by immunoSEQ multiplex PCR, and TCRdb kept only the in-frame ones, dropping some. The repertoire includes 150,000 to 200,000 clones, roughly 70% of them detected once, and 1.3% sits in the top ten. This chain connects TRBV20-1 to TRBJ1-1, with D unresolved. The source was CD4+ T cells sorted from blood, collected between weeks 49 and 50, from a patient treated with tofacitinib. This receptor was taken from a human donor with alopecia areata. The CDR3 DNA is TGCAGTGCTAGAGGGGACACTGAAGCTTTCTTT. Protein sequence: CSARGDTEAFF.